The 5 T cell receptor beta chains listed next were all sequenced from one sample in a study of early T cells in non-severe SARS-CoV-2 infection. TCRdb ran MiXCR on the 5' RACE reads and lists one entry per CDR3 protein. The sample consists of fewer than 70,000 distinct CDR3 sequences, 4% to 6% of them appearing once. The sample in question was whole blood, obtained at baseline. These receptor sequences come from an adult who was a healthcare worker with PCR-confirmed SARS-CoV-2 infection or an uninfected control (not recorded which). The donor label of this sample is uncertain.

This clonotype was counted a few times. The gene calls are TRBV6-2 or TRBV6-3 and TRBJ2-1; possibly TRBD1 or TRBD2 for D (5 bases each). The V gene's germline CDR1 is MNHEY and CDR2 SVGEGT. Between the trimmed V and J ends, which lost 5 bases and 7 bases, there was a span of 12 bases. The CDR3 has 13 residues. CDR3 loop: CASSPGARNEQFF. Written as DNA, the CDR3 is TGTGCCAGCAGTCCCGGGGCTAGGAATGAGCAGTTCTTC.

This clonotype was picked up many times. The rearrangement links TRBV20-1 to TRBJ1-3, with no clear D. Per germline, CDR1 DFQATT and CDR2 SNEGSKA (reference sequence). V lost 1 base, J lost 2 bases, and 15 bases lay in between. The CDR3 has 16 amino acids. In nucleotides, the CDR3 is TGCAGTGCTAGAGCGCGGAATCCATCCACTGGAAACACCATATATTTT. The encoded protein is CSARARNPSTGNTIYF.

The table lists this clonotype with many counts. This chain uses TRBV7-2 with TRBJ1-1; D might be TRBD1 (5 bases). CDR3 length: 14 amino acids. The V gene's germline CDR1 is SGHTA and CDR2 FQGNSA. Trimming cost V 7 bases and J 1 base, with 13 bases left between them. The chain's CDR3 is CASTVTRENTEAFF. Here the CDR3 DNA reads TGTGCCAGCACCGTTACCAGGGAGAACACTGAAGCTTTCTTT.

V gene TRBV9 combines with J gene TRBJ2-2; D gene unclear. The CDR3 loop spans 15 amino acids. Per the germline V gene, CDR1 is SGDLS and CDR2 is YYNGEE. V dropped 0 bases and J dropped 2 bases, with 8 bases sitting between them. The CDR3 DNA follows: TGTGCCAGCAGCGTAGAGGAGACCAACACCGGGGAGCTGTTTTTT. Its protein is CASSVEETNTGELFF.

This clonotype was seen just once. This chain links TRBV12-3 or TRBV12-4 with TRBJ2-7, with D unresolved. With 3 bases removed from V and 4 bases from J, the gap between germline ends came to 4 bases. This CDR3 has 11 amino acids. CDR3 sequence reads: CASSFAYEQYF. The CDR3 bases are TGTGCCAGCAGTTTCGCGTACGAGCAGTACTTC.